The 5 T cell receptor beta chains below come from one sample, sequenced in a study of long-term antiretroviral therapy in people with HIV. Running of the v3.0 immunoSEQ assay took place at survey level. Sequencing used immunoSEQ multiplex PCR; TCRdb keeps in-frame clones, though not all of them. In the table there are almost 35,000 clones, 90% to 95% of which are singletons. The source was unsorted PBMCs, collected approximately 5.1 years after starting antiretroviral therapy. All receptors come from a woman in her fifties or sixties with HIV.

This sequence joins TRBV10-3 and TRBJ1-1; the D gene is possibly TRBD1 (5 bases). This CDR3 region has 13 residues. V was pared by 7 bases and J by 1 base, with 10 bases between. Germline loops: CDR1 ENHRY, CDR2 SYGVKD. In nucleotides, the CDR3 is TGTGCCATCACTACAGGCAAGAACACTGAAGCTTTCTTT. Translating gives CAITTGKNTEAFF.

The chain uses TRBV2 and TRBJ1-3, with unresolved D. CDR1 SNHLY and CDR2 FYNNEI come from the germline V gene. The CDR3 has 14 residues. V shed 2 bases and J shed 2 bases, with 7 bases lying between them. The CDR3 nucleotides read TGTGCCAGCAGTGAAAACAGAGCTGGAAACACCATATATTTT. It is translated as CASSENRAGNTIYF.

V and J are TRBV10-2 and TRBJ1-5; 9 bases agree with TRBD1. The V and J ends lost 7 bases and 8 bases, in that order; junction bases with no gene match: 9. This CDR3 spans 14 amino acids. Per the germline V gene, CDR1 is WSHSY and CDR2 is SAAADI. The CDR3: CASTRDRVGEPQHF. CDR3 in DNA: TGCGCCAGCACCAGGGACAGGGTGGGTGAGCCCCAGCATTTT.

The genes are TRBV10-3 and TRBJ2-2; TRBD1 agrees at 9 bases. The CDR3 has 14 amino acids. J lost 3 bases, V lost 6 bases, and 2 bases had no gene match. Germline lookup yields CDR1 ENHRY and CDR2 SYGVKD. CDR3 DNA sequence: TGTGCCATCAGAACAGGGGGCTACACCGGGGAGCTGTTTTTT. This gives the protein CAIRTGGYTGELFF.

This chain joins TRBV10-3 and TRBJ2-3, with D possibly TRBD1 on 5 matching bases. CDR1 and CDR2 from the germline V gene are ENHRY and SYGVKD. The CDR3 is 15 amino acids. V shed 3 bases and J shed 2 bases, with 12 bases lying between them. The CDR3 here is CAISEKRGVTDTQYF. The CDR3 nucleotides read TGTGCCATCAGTGAAAAAAGGGGCGTCACAGATACGCAGTATTTT.